A single sample is the source of the 29 T cell receptor beta chains below, sequenced in a study of identical twins. TCRdb analysed the 5' RACE reads with MiXCR anew, one entry per CDR3 protein. The sample holds over 600,000 distinct CDR3 sequences, approximately 21% seen once. These same data were also listed under a study on T cells expressing NK-cell markers.

The sample consisted of PBMCs. The receptors shown here come from a woman under 30 in good health.

This clonotype came up a few times. The chain recombines TRBV6-1 with TRBJ1-1; D is unresolved. The CDR3 spans 15 residues. The V and J ends lost 5 bases and 1 base respectively, with 14 bases between them. Germline V gives CDR1 MNHNS, CDR2 SASEGT. CDR3 sequence reads: CASSSKRFTNTEAFF. As DNA, the CDR3 is TGTGCCAGCAGTTCGAAGAGGTTCACGAACACTGAAGCTTTCTTT.

This clonotype came up many times. The junction does not match germline at one end; this may be a read error. The chain uses TRBV5-1 and TRBJ2-3, with D unclear. Per the germline V gene, CDR1 is SGHRS and CDR2 is YFSETQ. This CDR3 has 12 residues. CDR3 sequence: CASSLMRDTQYF. The CDR3 bases are TGTGCCAGCAGTTTAATGCGAGATACGCAGTATTTT.

In this sample, this clonotype turned up a few times. This chain links TRBV7-2 with TRBJ1-1; D uncertain. CDR1 is SGHTA and CDR2 is FQGNSA in the germline V gene. V was cut by 1 base and J by 0 bases, with 9 bases left in between. The CDR3 length is 15 residues. CDR3 residues: CASSLGSGMNTEAFF. The CDR3 DNA reads as TGTGCCAGCAGCTTAGGGTCAGGCATGAACACTGAAGCTTTCTTT.

This clonotype turned up a few times. The chain joins TRBV7-2 to TRBJ2-3, with a tentative D call TRBD1 (6 bases). The length of the CDR3 is 15 residues. The V gene lost 5 bases and the J gene lost 3 bases, with 15 bases spanning the gap. Germline CDR1 is SGHTA and CDR2 is FQGNSA. The CDR3 sequence is CASSRSGTLTDTQYF. The CDR3 nucleotides read TGTGCCAGCAGCCGGTCCGGGACACTTACAGATACGCAGTATTTT.

The chain has TRBV5-1 and TRBJ2-7, with 7 bases matching TRBD1. Germline trimming cut 1 base from V and 5 bases from J; bases unmatched to any gene: 6. The CDR3 length is 14 residues. The germline V gene encodes CDR1 SGHRS and CDR2 YFSETQ. CDR3 sequence (DNA): TGCGCCAGCAGCTTGCAGGGGGTGGGCGACGAGCAGTACTTC. Its translation is CASSLQGVGDEQYF.

The chain joins TRBV24-1 to TRBJ2-7; D remains ambiguous. The length of the CDR3 is 12 residues. V was trimmed by 4 bases and J by 5 bases, leaving 8 bases between them. Germline V gene sequence: CDR1 KGHDR, CDR2 SFDVKD. The CDR3 loop reads CATSDGVDEQYF. The CDR3 DNA follows: TGTGCCACCAGTGACGGCGTTGACGAGCAGTACTTC.

This chain links TRBV5-1 with TRBJ2-5; either TRBD1 or TRBD2 may supply D (5 bases each). Deletions cut 7 bases from V and 0 bases from J, with 7 bases between. Looked up from germline, CDR1 is SGHRS and CDR2 is YFSETQ. CDR3 length: 12 amino acids. CDR3 amino acids: CASGTDQETQYF. Written as DNA, the CDR3 is TGCGCCAGCGGGACGGACCAAGAGACCCAGTACTTC.

This clonotype was observed many times. This sequence joins TRBV12-3 or TRBV12-4 and TRBJ2-7; 8 bases fit TRBD1. The CDR3 runs to 12 residues. After removal of 6 bases from V and 12 bases from J, the junction contained 10 bases not matched to a gene. CDR3 region: CASSPDRVISYF. Here the CDR3 DNA reads TGTGCCAGCAGCCCGGACAGGGTTATTTCGTACTTC.

The V call is TRBV19, the J call TRBJ1-1, with D perhaps matching TRBD1 (6 bases). The germline V and J ends were trimmed by 3 bases and 0 bases, with 11 bases remaining between them. In germline, CDR1 is LNHDA, CDR2 SQIVND (reference sequence). CDR3 length: 15 amino acids. Here the CDR3 DNA reads TGTGCCAGTAGTATTGGGGGGCCCATGAACACTGAAGCTTTCTTT. Translated, it gives CASSIGGPMNTEAFF.

The CDR3 DNA reads TGTGCCAGCAGTTTAGGGACTTCTTTACAAGAGACCCAGTACTTC. Residues: CASSLGTSLQETQYF. This rearrangement joins TRBV12-3 or TRBV12-4 to TRBJ2-5; tentatively, D is TRBD2 (5 bases). This CDR3 comprises 15 residues. V was pared by 1 base and J by 2 bases, with 11 bases between.

The V call is TRBV20-1, the J call TRBJ2-2, with a tentative D call TRBD2 (6 bases). V was pared by 5 bases and J by 6 bases, with 16 bases between. This CDR3 comprises 14 residues. The V gene's germline CDR1 is DFQATT and CDR2 SNEGSKA (reference sequence). CDR3 sequence: CSAPNQASAGELFF. CDR3 nucleotide sequence: TGCAGTGCTCCGAATCAAGCTAGCGCCGGGGAGCTGTTTTTT.

In its sample, this clonotype was seen a few times. V is TRBV6-5 and J is TRBJ2-1; 8 bases match TRBD1. The CDR3 length is 12 residues. The germline V gene encodes CDR1 MNHEY and CDR2 SVGAGI. After removal of 7 bases from V and 8 bases from J, the junction contained 4 bases not matched to a gene. This CDR3 is CASKRTGYEQFF. For the CDR3, the DNA is TGTGCCAGCAAAAGGACAGGGTATGAGCAGTTCTTC.

In the case of this clonotype: At one end the junction does not follow the germline gene, possibly because of a read error. CDR3 loop: CASSATLKTEAFF. The DNA for the CDR3 is TGTGCCAGCAGCGCCACCTTGAAGACTGAAGCTTTCTTT. The chain combines TRBV7-9 with TRBJ1-1, with D unclear. The CDR3 totals 13 residues. CDR1 and CDR2 (germline): SEHNR, FQNEAQ (reference sequence).

In this sample, this clonotype turned up a few times. This chain joins TRBV20-1 and TRBJ2-5; TRBD2 matches 9 bases. The germline gives CDR1 DFQATT, CDR2 SNEGSKA (reference sequence). With 3 bases clipped from V and 5 bases from J, the junction kept 7 bases outside the gene matches. The CDR3 is 14 residues long. As DNA, the CDR3 is TGCAGTGCTAGGGCCCTAGCGGGGTGGGAGACCCAGTACTTC. As protein: CSARALAGWETQYF.

This clonotype came up many times. V is TRBV10-3 and J is TRBJ2-1, with TRBD2 matching 13 bases. The CDR3 extends over 14 amino acids. V was pared by 10 bases and J by 9 bases, with 9 bases of the junction left unmatched. In germline, CDR1 is ENHRY, CDR2 SYGVKD. The CDR3 loop is CATTGLAGVSEQFF. The CDR3 DNA is TGTGCCACTACAGGACTAGCGGGAGTGAGTGAGCAGTTCTTC.

This clonotype was picked up a small number of times. CDR3 in DNA: TGCAGTGCTAGGGGGGCCTTACCAGGGGGAGAGACCCAGTACTTC. Protein sequence: CSARGALPGGETQYF. V is TRBV20-1 and J is TRBJ2-5; 7 bases are a match to TRBD1. J gave up 4 bases and V 3 bases, and 11 bases lay outside the gene matches. The CDR3 is made up of 15 amino acids. Looked up from germline, CDR1 is DFQATT and CDR2 is SNEGSKA (reference sequence).

This clonotype has a count of ten or more. This chain uses TRBV10-3 with TRBJ2-1, with unresolved D. Trimming took 2 bases from V and 5 from J, leaving 13 bases between them. The CDR3 loop spans 15 amino acids. Germline V gene sequence: CDR1 ENHRY, CDR2 SYGVKD. The DNA of the CDR3 is TGTGCCATCAGTGAGGAGCCGGACGGAAACAATGAGCAGTTCTTC. Its translation is CAISEEPDGNNEQFF.

CDR3 DNA sequence: TGTGCCAGCAGCCCAGTTGTGTGGACCTCGAGCGAGCAGTACTTC. Translating it yields CASSPVVWTSSEQYF. V is TRBV7-2 and J is TRBJ2-7; D unclear. CDR1 SGHTA and CDR2 FQGNSA come from the germline V gene. With 5 bases removed from V and 6 bases from J, the gap between germline ends came to 20 bases. The CDR3 totals 15 residues.

This clonotype came up a few times. V gene TRBV9 combines with J gene TRBJ2-7; 7 bases are shared with TRBD1. CDR1 and CDR2 from the germline V gene are SGDLS and YYNGEE. The CDR3 covers 15 residues. Trimming took 0 bases from V and 3 from J; bases not matched to a gene: 6. The chain's CDR3 is CASSVAPGDSYEQYF. The CDR3 coding sequence is TGTGCCAGCAGCGTAGCGCCAGGGGACAGCTACGAGCAGTACTTC.

The chain recombines TRBV9 with TRBJ2-7; D is undetermined. V was cut by 3 bases and J by 1 base, with 11 bases left in between. This CDR3 has 14 amino acids. Germline CDR1 reads SGDLS; CDR2 reads YYNGEE. The CDR3 protein is CASSAFLDSYEQYF. The CDR3 nucleotides are TGTGCCAGCAGCGCTTTCCTAGATTCCTACGAGCAGTACTTC.

This clonotype occurred a few times. CDR3 amino acids: CSAIRGGETQYF. The CDR3 bases are TGCAGTGCTATCCGGGGAGGAGAGACCCAGTACTTC. The chain employs TRBV20-1 and TRBJ2-5; tentatively, D is TRBD2 (6 bases). The CDR3 spans 12 residues. The V gene's germline CDR1 is DFQATT and CDR2 SNEGSKA (reference sequence). The germline V and J ends were trimmed by 4 bases and 4 bases, with 10 bases remaining between them.

The rearrangement links TRBV10-2 to TRBJ2-5, with D uncertain. V shed 5 bases and J shed 2 bases, with 21 bases lying between them. Germline CDR1 is WSHSY and CDR2 is SAAADI. CDR3 length: 17 amino acids. The CDR3 loop is CASSLGHFGLGQETQYF. CDR3 sequence (DNA): TGCGCCAGCAGTCTGGGCCACTTTGGATTGGGGCAAGAGACCCAGTACTTC.

CDR3 region: CASSLTSSSYNEQFF. DNA for the CDR3: TGTGCCAGCAGCTTGACCAGCAGCTCCTACAATGAGCAGTTCTTC. The rearrangement joins TRBV7-2 to TRBJ2-1; the D is unclear. The V gene lost 3 bases and the J gene lost 0 bases, with 9 bases spanning the gap. This CDR3 contains 15 residues. Germline loops: CDR1 SGHTA, CDR2 FQGNSA.

This clonotype was picked up many times. The chain recombines TRBV11-2 with TRBJ2-1; TRBD2 matches 8 bases. Germline trimming cut 6 bases from V and 0 bases from J; bases unmatched to any gene: 1. This CDR3 has 14 residues. Germline assignment: CDR1 SGHAT and CDR2 FQNNGV. CDR3: CASRAGASYNEQFF. The CDR3 nucleotides are TGTGCCAGCAGAGCGGGGGCCTCCTACAATGAGCAGTTCTTC.

The chain combines TRBV10-2 with TRBJ2-1, with TRBD2 matching 7 bases. Germline trimming cut 8 bases from V and 6 bases from J; bases unmatched to any gene: 10. Germline CDR1 reads WSHSY; CDR2 reads SAAADI. CDR3 length: 14 amino acids. CDR3 in DNA: TGCGCCAGCGCTATTGGACTAGTAGGCAATGAGCAGTTCTTC. Translating gives CASAIGLVGNEQFF.

This clonotype was recorded a few times. This chain connects TRBV12-3 or TRBV12-4 to TRBJ2-7, with D possibly being TRBD1 (6 bases). The CDR3 covers 17 residues. Trimming took off 2 bases at V and 3 bases at J, with 20 bases between the two ends. The CDR3 reads CASSLTDLTGPNYEQYF. The CDR3 DNA reads as TGTGCCAGCAGTTTAACTGATCTGACAGGACCCAACTACGAGCAGTACTTC.

J is TRBJ2-3 and V is TRBV6-5, with TRBD2 matching 12 bases. This CDR3 contains 19 residues. In germline, CDR1 is MNHEY, CDR2 SVGAGI. The junction had 7 bases not matched to a gene; V was cut back by 0 bases and J by 0 bases. Written as DNA, the CDR3 is TGTGCCAGCAGTTACTCGCTAGCGGGAGGGATGACTAGCACAGATACGCAGTATTTT. Amino acids: CASSYSLAGGMTSTDTQYF.

This sequence joins TRBV12-3 or TRBV12-4 and TRBJ2-7; 11 bases map to TRBD2. The CDR3 is 15 residues long. Germline trimming cut 6 bases from V and 5 bases from J; bases unmatched to any gene: 9. For the CDR3, the DNA is TGTGCCAGCAGCCGACCTACTAGCGGGAGCGACGAGCAGTACTTC. This gives the protein CASSRPTSGSDEQYF.

The chain has TRBV18 and TRBJ1-2, with 7 bases that match TRBD1. The ends lost 3 bases at V and 8 bases at J; junction bases unmatched: 3. Germline CDR1 and CDR2: KGHSH and LQKENI. The length of the CDR3 is 12 residues. CDR3 protein: CASSPQGEGYTF. The CDR3 DNA follows: TGTGCCAGCTCACCCCAGGGGGAAGGCTACACCTTC. Full variable domain (rest looked up from reference TRBV18 and TRBJ1-2): NAGVMQNPRHLVRRRGQEARLRCSPMKGHSHVYWYRQLPEEGLKFMVYLQKENIIDESGMPKERFSAEFPKEGPSILRIQQVVRGDSAAYFCASSPQGEGYTFGSGTRLTVV.